In this sample, the clone carrying this T cell receptor beta chain turned up once. The antigen remains undetermined. This CDR3 has 17 residues. CDR1 SGHAT and CDR2 FQNNGV come from the germline V gene. V shed 3 bases, J shed 0 bases, and the junction held 5 bases outside the gene matches. This entry belongs to a study of cytomegalovirus exposure and HLA in healthy donors. The study, taken as a whole, reports: CMV serostatus was the only recorded immune exposure for donors. Published work reported that the classifier diagnosed cytomegalovirus status with high specificity and sensitivity.

The PCR was carried out with 60 Vbeta primers and 13 Jbeta primers. Authors' data handling: A later analysis tallied approximately 78 million unique TCR beta chains, about 12 million of them shared. Only in-frame clones appear in the TCRdb table, and some are missing; sequencing was by immunoSEQ multiplex PCR. That table furnishes V, J and clone size, whereas the DNA furnished D and trimming. The repertoire holds 140,000 to 150,000 clones, under 85% seen once, with approximately 6.3% in the top ten. The clonotype comes from a woman aged 40 to 50 in good health and CMV-seropositive. Sequencing input: PBMCs. The chain carries TRBV11-2 and TRBJ2-1; 10 positions agree with TRBD2. In nucleotides, the CDR3 is TGTGCCAGCAGCTTGATGGGACTAGCGAACTCCTACAATGAGCAGTTCTTC. It encodes CASSLMGLANSYNEQFF.